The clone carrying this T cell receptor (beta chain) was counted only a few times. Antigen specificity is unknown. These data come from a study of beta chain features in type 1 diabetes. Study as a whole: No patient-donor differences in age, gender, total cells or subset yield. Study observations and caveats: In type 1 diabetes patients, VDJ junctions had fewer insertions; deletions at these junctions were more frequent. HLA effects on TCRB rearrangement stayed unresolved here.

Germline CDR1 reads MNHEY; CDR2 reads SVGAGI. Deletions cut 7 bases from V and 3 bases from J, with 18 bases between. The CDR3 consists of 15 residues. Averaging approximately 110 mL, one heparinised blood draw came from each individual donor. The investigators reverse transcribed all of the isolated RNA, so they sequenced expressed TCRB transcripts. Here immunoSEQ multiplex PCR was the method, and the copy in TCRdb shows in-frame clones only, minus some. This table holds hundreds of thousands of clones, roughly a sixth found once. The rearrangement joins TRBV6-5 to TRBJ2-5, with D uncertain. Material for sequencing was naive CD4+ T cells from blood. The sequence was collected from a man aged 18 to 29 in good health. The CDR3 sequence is CASNPLGNGKETQYF. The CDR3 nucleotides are TGTGCCAGCAACCCTTTAGGGAATGGGAAAGAGACCCAGTACTTC.